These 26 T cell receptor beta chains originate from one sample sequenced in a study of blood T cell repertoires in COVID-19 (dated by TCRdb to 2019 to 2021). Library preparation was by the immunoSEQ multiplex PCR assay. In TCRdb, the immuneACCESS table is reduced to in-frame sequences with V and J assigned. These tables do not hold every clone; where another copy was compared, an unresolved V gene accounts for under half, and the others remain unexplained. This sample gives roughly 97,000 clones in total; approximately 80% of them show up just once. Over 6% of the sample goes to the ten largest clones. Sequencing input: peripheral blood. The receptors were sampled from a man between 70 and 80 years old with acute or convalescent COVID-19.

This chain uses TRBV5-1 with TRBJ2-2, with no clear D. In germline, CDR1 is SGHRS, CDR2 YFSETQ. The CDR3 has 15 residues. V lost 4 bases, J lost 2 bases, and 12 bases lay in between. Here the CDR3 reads CASSPEELNTGELFF. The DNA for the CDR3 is TGCGCCAGCAGCCCTGAAGAGCTCAACACCGGGGAGCTGTTTTTT.

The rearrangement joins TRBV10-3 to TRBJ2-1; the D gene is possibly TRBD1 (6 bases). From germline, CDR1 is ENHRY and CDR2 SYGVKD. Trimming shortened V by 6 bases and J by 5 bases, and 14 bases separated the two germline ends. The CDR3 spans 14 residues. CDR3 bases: TGTGCCATCAGCGACAGGTCAATCAACAATGAGCAGTTCTTC. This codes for CAISDRSINNEQFF.

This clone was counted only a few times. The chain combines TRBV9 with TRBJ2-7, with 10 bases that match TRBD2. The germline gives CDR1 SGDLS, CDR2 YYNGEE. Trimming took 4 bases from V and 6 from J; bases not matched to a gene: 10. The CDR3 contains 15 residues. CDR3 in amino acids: CASSIGTSVDVEQYF. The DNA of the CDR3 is TGTGCCAGCAGCATTGGGACTAGCGTCGACGTCGAGCAGTACTTC.

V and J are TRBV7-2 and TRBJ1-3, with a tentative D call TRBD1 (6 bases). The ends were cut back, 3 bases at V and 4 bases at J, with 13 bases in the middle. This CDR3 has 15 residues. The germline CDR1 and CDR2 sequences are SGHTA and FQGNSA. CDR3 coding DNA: TGTGCCAGCAGCTTCAGGGGAATGTTGGGAAACACCATATATTTT. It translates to CASSFRGMLGNTIYF.

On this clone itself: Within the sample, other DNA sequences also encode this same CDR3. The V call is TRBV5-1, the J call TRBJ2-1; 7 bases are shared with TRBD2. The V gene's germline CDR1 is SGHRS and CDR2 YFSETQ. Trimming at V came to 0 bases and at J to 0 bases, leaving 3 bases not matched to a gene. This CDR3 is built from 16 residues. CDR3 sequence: CASSLAGGSSYNEQFF. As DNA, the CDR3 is TGCGCCAGCAGCTTGGCCGGGGGGAGCTCCTACAATGAGCAGTTCTTC.

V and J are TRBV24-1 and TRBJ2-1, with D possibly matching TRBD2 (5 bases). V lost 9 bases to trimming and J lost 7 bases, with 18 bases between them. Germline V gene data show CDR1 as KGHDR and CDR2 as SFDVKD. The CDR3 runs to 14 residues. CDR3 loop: CATALATGVNEQFF. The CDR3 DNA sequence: TGTGCCACCGCTCTTGCAACCGGGGTGAATGAGCAGTTCTTC.

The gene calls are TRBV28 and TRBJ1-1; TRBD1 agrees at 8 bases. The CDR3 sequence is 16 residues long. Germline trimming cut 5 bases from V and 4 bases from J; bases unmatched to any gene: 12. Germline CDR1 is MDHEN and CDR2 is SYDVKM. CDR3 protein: CASSLYSPTGGTEAFF. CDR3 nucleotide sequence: TGTGCCAGCAGTCTCTACTCCCCCACAGGGGGCACTGAAGCTTTCTTT.

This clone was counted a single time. CDR3 coding DNA: TGTGCCAGCAGCTCGGACAGGGCCCCCAATCAGCCCCAGCATTTT. Amino acids: CASSSDRAPNQPQHF. The rearrangement uses TRBV7-9 and TRBJ1-5; 8 bases are shared with TRBD1. This CDR3 is 15 amino acids long. Trimming took 4 bases from V and 3 from J; bases not matched to a gene: 5. The V gene's germline CDR1 is SEHNR and CDR2 FQNEAQ (reference sequence).

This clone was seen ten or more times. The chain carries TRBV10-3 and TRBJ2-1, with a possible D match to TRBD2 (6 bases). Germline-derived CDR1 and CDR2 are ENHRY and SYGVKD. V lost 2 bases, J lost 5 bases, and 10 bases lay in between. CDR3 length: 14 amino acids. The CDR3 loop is CAISEEGRHNEQFF. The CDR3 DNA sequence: TGTGCCATCAGTGAGGAAGGGAGGCACAATGAGCAGTTCTTC.

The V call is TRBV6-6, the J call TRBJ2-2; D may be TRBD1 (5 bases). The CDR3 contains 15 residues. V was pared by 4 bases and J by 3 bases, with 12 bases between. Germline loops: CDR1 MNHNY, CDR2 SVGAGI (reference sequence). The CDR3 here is CASSSKGADTGELFF. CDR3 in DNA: TGTGCCAGCAGTTCAAAAGGGGCGGACACCGGGGAGCTGTTTTTT.

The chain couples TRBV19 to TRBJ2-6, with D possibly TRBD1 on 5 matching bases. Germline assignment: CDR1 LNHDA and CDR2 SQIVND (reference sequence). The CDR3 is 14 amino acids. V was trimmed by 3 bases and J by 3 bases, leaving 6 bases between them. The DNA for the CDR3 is TGTGCCAGTAGTATCAGGGATGGGGCCAACGTCCTGACTTTC. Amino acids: CASSIRDGANVLTF.

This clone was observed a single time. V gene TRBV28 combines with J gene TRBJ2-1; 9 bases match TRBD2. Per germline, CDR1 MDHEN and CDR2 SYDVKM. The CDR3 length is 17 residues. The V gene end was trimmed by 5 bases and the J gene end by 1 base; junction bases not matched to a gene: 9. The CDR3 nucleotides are TGTGCCAGCAGTCCCGATAGCGGGAGAGGGTCCTACAATGAGCAGTTCTTC. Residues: CASSPDSGRGSYNEQFF.

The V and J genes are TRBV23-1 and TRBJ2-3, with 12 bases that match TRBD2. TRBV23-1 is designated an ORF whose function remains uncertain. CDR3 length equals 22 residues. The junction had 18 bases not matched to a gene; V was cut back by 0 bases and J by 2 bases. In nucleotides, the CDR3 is TGCGCCAGCAGTCAATCGTGCCTAGCGGGGGGGTTTCAAGCGCGATCCACAGATACGCAGTATTTT. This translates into CASSQSCLAGGFQARSTDTQYF.

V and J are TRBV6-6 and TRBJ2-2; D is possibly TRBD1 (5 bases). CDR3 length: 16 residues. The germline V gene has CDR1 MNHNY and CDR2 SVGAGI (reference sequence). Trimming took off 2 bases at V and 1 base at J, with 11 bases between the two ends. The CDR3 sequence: CASSYGLTENTGELFF. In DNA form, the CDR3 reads TGTGCCAGCAGTTACGGATTGACAGAGAACACCGGGGAGCTGTTTTTT.

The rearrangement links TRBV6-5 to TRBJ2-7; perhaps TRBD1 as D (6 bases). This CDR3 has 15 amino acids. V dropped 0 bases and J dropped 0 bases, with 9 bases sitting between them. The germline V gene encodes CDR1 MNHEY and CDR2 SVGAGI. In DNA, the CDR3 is TGTGCCAGCAGTTACTCAAGGGACACCTCCTACGAGCAGTACTTC. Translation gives CASSYSRDTSYEQYF.

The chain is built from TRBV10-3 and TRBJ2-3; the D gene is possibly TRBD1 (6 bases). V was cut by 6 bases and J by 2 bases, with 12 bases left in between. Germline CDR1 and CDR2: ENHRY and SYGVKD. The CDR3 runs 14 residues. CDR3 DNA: TGTGCCATCAGAACTCAGGGGAACACAGATACGCAGTATTTT. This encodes CAIRTQGNTDTQYF.

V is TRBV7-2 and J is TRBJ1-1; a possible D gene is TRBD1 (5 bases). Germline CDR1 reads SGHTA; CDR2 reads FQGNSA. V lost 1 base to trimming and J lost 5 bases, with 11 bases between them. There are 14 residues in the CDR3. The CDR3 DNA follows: TGTGCCAGCAGCTTAGAGTCAGGGTGGACTGAAGCTTTCTTT. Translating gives CASSLESGWTEAFF.

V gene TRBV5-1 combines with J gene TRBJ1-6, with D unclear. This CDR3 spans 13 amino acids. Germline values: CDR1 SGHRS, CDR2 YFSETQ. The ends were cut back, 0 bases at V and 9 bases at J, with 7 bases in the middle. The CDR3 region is CASSLDPVSPLHF. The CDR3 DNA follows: TGCGCCAGCAGCTTGGATCCGGTTTCACCCCTCCACTTT.

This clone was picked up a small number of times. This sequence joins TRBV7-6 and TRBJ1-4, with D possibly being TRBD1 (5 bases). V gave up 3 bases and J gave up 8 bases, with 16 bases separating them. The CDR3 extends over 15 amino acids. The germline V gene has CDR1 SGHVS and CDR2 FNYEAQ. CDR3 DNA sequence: TGTGCCAGCAGCTTGGGGACTACGGTAGGGGAAAAACTGTTTTTT. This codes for CASSLGTTVGEKLFF.

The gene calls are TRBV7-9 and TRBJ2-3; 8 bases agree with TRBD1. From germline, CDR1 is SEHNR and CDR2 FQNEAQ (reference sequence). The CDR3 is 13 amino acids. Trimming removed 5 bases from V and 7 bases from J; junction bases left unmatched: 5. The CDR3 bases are TGTGCCAGCAGCATCGGGACAGGCTATACGCAGTATTTT. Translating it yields CASSIGTGYTQYF. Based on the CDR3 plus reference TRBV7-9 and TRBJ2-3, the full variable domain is DTGVSQNPRHKITKRGQNVTFRCDPISEHNRLYWYRQTLGQGPEFLTYFQNEAQLEKSRLLSDRFSAERPKGSFSTLEIQRTEQGDSAMYLCASSIGTGYTQYFGPGTRLTVL.

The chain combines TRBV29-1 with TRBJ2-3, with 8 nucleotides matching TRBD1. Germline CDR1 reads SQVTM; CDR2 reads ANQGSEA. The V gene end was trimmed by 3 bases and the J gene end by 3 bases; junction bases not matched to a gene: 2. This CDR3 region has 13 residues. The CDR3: CSVDRGRTDTQYF. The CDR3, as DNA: TGCAGCGTTGACAGGGGGCGGACAGATACGCAGTATTTT.

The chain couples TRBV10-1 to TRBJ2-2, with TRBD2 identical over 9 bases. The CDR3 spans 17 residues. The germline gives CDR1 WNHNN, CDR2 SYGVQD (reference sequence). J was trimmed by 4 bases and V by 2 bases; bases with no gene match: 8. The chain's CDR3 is CASSETLGLASTGELFF. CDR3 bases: TGCGCCAGCAGTGAGACGTTAGGACTAGCGAGCACCGGGGAGCTGTTTTTT.

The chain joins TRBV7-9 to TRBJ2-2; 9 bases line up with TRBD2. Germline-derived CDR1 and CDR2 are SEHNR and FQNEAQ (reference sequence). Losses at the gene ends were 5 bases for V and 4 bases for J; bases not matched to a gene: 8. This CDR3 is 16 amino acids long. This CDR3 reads CASSLRTSAITGELFF. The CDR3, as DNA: TGTGCCAGCAGCCTTAGGACTAGCGCAATCACCGGGGAGCTGTTTTTT.

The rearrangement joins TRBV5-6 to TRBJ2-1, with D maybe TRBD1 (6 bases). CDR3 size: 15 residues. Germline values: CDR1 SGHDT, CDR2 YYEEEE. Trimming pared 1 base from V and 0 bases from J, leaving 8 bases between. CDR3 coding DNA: TGTGCCAGCAGCTTGTACAGGGACTCCTACAATGAGCAGTTCTTC. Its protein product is CASSLYRDSYNEQFF.

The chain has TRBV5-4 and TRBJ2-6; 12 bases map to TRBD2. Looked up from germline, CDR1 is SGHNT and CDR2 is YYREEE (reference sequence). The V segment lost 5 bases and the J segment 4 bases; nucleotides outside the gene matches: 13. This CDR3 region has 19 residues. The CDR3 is CASSYRTSGMEGGANVLTF. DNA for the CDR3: TGTGCCAGCAGTTATCGGACTAGCGGGATGGAAGGCGGGGCCAACGTCCTGACTTTC. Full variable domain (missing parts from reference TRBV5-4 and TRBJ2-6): ETGVTQSPTHLIKTRGQQVTLRCSSQSGHNTVSWYQQALGQGPQFIFQYYREEENGRGNFPPRFSGLQFPNYSSELNVNALELDDSALYLCASSYRTSGMEGGANVLTFGAGSRLTVL.

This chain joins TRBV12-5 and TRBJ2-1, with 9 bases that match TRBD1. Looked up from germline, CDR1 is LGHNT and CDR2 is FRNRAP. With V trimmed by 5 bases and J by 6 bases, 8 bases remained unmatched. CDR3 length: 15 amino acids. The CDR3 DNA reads TGTGCTAGTGGTCCCGGGACAGGGTACCCCAATGAGCAGTTCTTC. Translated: CASGPGTGYPNEQFF. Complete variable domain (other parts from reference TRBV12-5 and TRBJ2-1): DARVTQTPRHKVTEMGQEVTMRCQPILGHNTVFWYRQTMMQGLELLAYFRNRAPLDDSGMPKDRFSAEMPDATLATLKIQPSEPRDSAVYFCASGPGTGYPNEQFFGPGTRLTVL.